This is a list of T cell receptor beta chains from one sample in a study of response to subunit inactivated influenza vaccine. In TCRdb, the RT-PCR reads were re-called with MiXCR into one record per CDR3 protein. This repertoire shows around 520,000 distinct CDR3 sequences, about 11% found once; its top ten account for roughly 10%. Here the sequenced sample was PBMCs from blood, taken on the day of vaccination. The receptors stem from a man between 50 and 59 years old who received an inactivated influenza vaccine. Both conserved end residues are part of each CDR3. Each record gives: clone size, J gene, V gene, D gene, CDR3 protein, CDR3 DNA. The D gene is left open where the match is weak. Where a row states a size, it is once, few, many or the class of an expanded clone; other rows omit it.

abundance: few
j_gene: TRBJ2-1
v_gene: TRBV29-1
d_gene: .
CDR3aa: CSVLSGRLVTRYNEQFF
CDR3nt: TGCAGCGTACTGTCCGGCCGGCTGGTTACTCGTTACAATGAGCAGTTCTTC

abundance: many
j_gene: TRBJ2-1
v_gene: TRBV5-1
d_gene: .
CDR3aa: CASGLESYNEQFF
CDR3nt: TGCGCCAGCGGCCTTGAGTCGTACAATGAGCAGTTCTTC

abundance: .
j_gene: TRBJ1-1
v_gene: TRBV20-1
d_gene: .
CDR3aa: CSARSAGDEAFF
CDR3nt: TGCAGTGCTCGGAGCGCGGGGGATGAAGCTTTCTTT

abundance: few
j_gene: TRBJ1-2
v_gene: TRBV24-1
d_gene: .
CDR3aa: CATSDSEGGRNYGYTF
CDR3nt: TGTGCCACCAGTGATTCAGAGGGTGGCAGAAACTATGGCTACACCTTC

abundance: .
j_gene: TRBJ2-2
v_gene: TRBV18
d_gene: .
CDR3aa: CASSPNGYSNTGELFF
CDR3nt: TGTGCCAGCTCACCGAACGGGTATTCGAACACCGGGGAGCTGTTTTTT

abundance: few
j_gene: TRBJ1-5
v_gene: TRBV6-1
d_gene: TRBD1
CDR3aa: CASSKGRGQLQPYSNQPQHF
CDR3nt: TGTGCCAGCAGTAAGGGTCGGGGACAGCTACAACCTTATAGCAATCAGCCCCAGCATTTT

abundance: .
j_gene: TRBJ1-3
v_gene: TRBV12-3/TRBV12-4
d_gene: TRBD1
CDR3aa: CASSPRDRGNTIYF
CDR3nt: TGTGCCAGCAGTCCCCGGGACAGGGGAAACACCATATATTTT

abundance: few
j_gene: TRBJ1-5
v_gene: TRBV20-1
d_gene: .
CDR3aa: CSAVGAVNQPQHF
CDR3nt: TGCAGTGCTGTTGGGGCGGTCAATCAGCCCCAGCATTTT

abundance: .
j_gene: TRBJ2-1
v_gene: TRBV5-8
d_gene: .
CDR3aa: CASSLGAAFF
CDR3nt: TGTGCCAGCAGCTTGGGAGCGGCGTTCTTC

abundance: few
j_gene: TRBJ1-2
v_gene: TRBV13
d_gene: .
CDR3aa: CASSEGLSSYGYTF
CDR3nt: TGTGCCAGCAGCGAGGGGCTCAGCTCCTATGGCTACACCTTC

abundance: few
j_gene: TRBJ2-1
v_gene: TRBV10-3
d_gene: TRBD2
CDR3aa: CAIRSNSGRAYNEQFF
CDR3nt: TGTGCCATCAGATCAAACAGCGGGAGGGCCTACAATGAGCAGTTCTTC

abundance: .
j_gene: TRBJ2-3
v_gene: TRBV20-1
d_gene: TRBD1
CDR3aa: CSAIQGAGRTDTQYF
CDR3nt: TGCAGTGCTATTCAGGGGGCAGGGCGGACAGATACGCAGTATTTT

abundance: few
j_gene: TRBJ2-3
v_gene: TRBV9
d_gene: TRBD2
CDR3aa: CASSARDYTNTQYF
CDR3nt: TGTGCCAGCAGCGCCCGGGACTATACAAATACGCAGTATTTT

abundance: .
j_gene: TRBJ2-1
v_gene: TRBV12-3/TRBV12-4
d_gene: TRBD2
CDR3aa: CARSSPGLAGVSPYNEQFF
CDR3nt: TGTGCCCGCAGTTCTCCGGGACTAGCGGGAGTCAGTCCTTACAATGAGCAGTTCTTC

abundance: .
j_gene: TRBJ2-1
v_gene: TRBV7-9
d_gene: TRBD2
CDR3aa: CASSLNLAGVDEQFF
CDR3nt: TGTGCCAGCAGCTTAAACCTAGCGGGAGTCGATGAGCAGTTCTTC

abundance: few
j_gene: TRBJ2-1
v_gene: TRBV18
d_gene: .
CDR3aa: CASSPPRPTGEQFF
CDR3nt: TGTGCCAGCTCACCACCCAGACCAACGGGTGAGCAGTTCTTC

abundance: few
j_gene: TRBJ1-6
v_gene: TRBV16
d_gene: .
CDR3aa: CASSPFGQGSSPLHF
CDR3nt: TGTGCCAGCAGCCCTTTCGGGCAGGGCAGTTCACCCCTCCACTTT

abundance: few
j_gene: TRBJ2-2
v_gene: TRBV12-5
d_gene: .
CDR3aa: CASGRDSTGELFF
CDR3nt: TGTGCTAGTGGGCGAGACAGCACCGGGGAGCTGTTTTTT

abundance: .
j_gene: TRBJ2-1
v_gene: TRBV5-1
d_gene: .
CDR3aa: CASARGGEQFF
CDR3nt: TGCGCCAGCGCGAGGGGGGGTGAGCAGTTCTTC

abundance: many
j_gene: TRBJ2-1
v_gene: TRBV9
d_gene: .
CDR3aa: CASSVGVGYGDSYNEQFF
CDR3nt: TGTGCCAGCAGCGTCGGTGTCGGTTACGGAGACTCCTACAATGAGCAGTTCTTC

abundance: few
j_gene: TRBJ2-3
v_gene: TRBV5-1
d_gene: TRBD1
CDR3aa: CASRRPGQGVKDTQYF
CDR3nt: TGCGCCAGCAGACGACCGGGACAGGGAGTTAAAGATACGCAGTATTTT

abundance: .
j_gene: TRBJ2-3
v_gene: TRBV7-8
d_gene: .
CDR3aa: CASSGTGYDTQYF
CDR3nt: TGTGCCAGCAGCGGAACAGGGTACGATACGCAGTATTTT

abundance: few
j_gene: TRBJ2-6
v_gene: TRBV5-1
d_gene: .
CDR3aa: CASSLALRTGANVLTF
CDR3nt: TGCGCCAGCAGCTTGGCCTTAAGGACTGGGGCCAACGTCCTGACTTTC